Presented here are 29 T cell receptor beta chains from one specimen sequenced in a study of identical twins (dated by TCRdb to 2016 to 2017). The library was made by 5' RACE. TCRdb names Illumina HiSeq 2000 as the instrument used. Starting from the raw public reads, TCRdb applied fastp trimming at Q25, assembled clones with MiXCR and retained in-frame beta chains. Merged by CDR3 protein, the rows form single entries marked with the most common genes and DNA. Here the sample has some 250,000 distinct CDR3 sequences; about an eighth occur a single time. The leading ten clones occupy under 4.5% of the sample. The same specimen was also included in a second study, on yellow fever vaccine responses in identical twins.

Specimen: memory (CD45RO+) T cells sorted from blood. The cell subset or site label for this specimen denotes: CD45RO+ enriched T cells. These TCRs come from a woman aged 18-29 years in good health.

This clonotype was seen many times. The chain links TRBV5-1 to TRBJ2-5; D not certain. Per the germline V gene, CDR1 is SGHRS and CDR2 is YFSETQ. Trimming left V 2 bases short and J 0 bases short, with 14 bases between. This CDR3 is built from 16 residues. The CDR3 DNA is TGCGCCAGCAGCTTCGGCAGTTCGCAGGACCAAGAGACCCAGTACTTC. Its protein is CASSFGSSQDQETQYF.

This clonotype has just a few counts. The chain carries TRBV7-2 and TRBJ2-2; 9 bases fit TRBD2. The CDR3 length is 15 residues. Losses at the gene ends were 6 bases for V and 1 base for J; bases not matched to a gene: 3. Germline V CDR1 and CDR2: SGHTA, FQGNSA. The CDR3 DNA reads TGTGCCAGCAGGGGAGCGGGGGGGAACACCGGGGAGCTGTTTTTT. This gives the protein CASRGAGGNTGELFF.

V usage is TRBV23-1 and J usage is TRBJ2-1, with D uncertain. Being an ORF, TRBV23-1 has a function that is uncertain. Deletions cut 0 bases from V and 3 bases from J, with 9 bases between. The CDR3 has 15 residues. This CDR3 is CASSQSWRNYNEQFF. The DNA of the CDR3 is TGCGCCAGCAGTCAATCGTGGAGAAACTACAATGAGCAGTTCTTC.

This clonotype was seen repeatedly, ten times or more. This chain joins TRBV12-3 or TRBV12-4 and TRBJ2-1; TRBD1 agrees at 7 bases. The CDR3 is 14 amino acids. Trimming took 5 bases from V and 4 from J; bases not matched to a gene: 5. CDR3 loop: CASSEGQSYNEQFF. The DNA for the CDR3 is TGTGCCAGCAGTGAGGGACAGAGTTACAATGAGCAGTTCTTC.

The gene calls are TRBV20-1 and TRBJ2-7, with TRBD1 as a possible D gene (6 bases). Germline CDR1 and CDR2: DFQATT and SNEGSKA (reference sequence). V shed 2 bases and J shed 4 bases, with 9 bases lying between them. The CDR3 is 12 amino acids. The CDR3, as DNA: TGCAGTGCTAGACCAGACAGGTACGAGCAGTACTTC. Its protein is CSARPDRYEQYF.

This clonotype came up many times. V gene TRBV29-1 combines with J gene TRBJ2-5; D may correspond to TRBD1 or TRBD2 (6 bases each). The CDR3 spans 11 residues. Germline CDR1 is SQVTM and CDR2 is ANQGSEA. Trimming cost V 2 bases and J 6 bases, with 7 bases left between them. The CDR3 is CSVERGQTQYF. The DNA for the CDR3 is TGCAGCGTTGAACGGGGGCAGACCCAGTACTTC.

In this sample, this clonotype turned up a few times. V and J are TRBV11-1 and TRBJ2-6, with TRBD1 matching over 7 bases. The CDR3 contains 18 residues. J lost 1 base, V lost 5 bases, and 11 bases had no gene match. Germline V gene sequence: CDR1 SGHAT, CDR2 FQDESV (reference sequence). For the CDR3, the DNA is TGTGCCAGCAGCCTGGACAGGATGCTGGGTTCTGGGGCCAACGTCCTGACTTTC. Amino acid sequence: CASSLDRMLGSGANVLTF.

The rearrangement uses TRBV12-5 and TRBJ2-3, with D possibly TRBD1 on 6 matching bases. Germline V gene lookup returns CDR1 LGHNT and CDR2 FRNRAP. V was clipped by 2 bases and J by 5 bases, with 11 bases between them. This CDR3 region has 14 residues. CDR3 nucleotides: TGTGCTAGTGGTTTGTCAGGGGCCGGAGATACGCAGTATTTT. This translates into CASGLSGAGDTQYF. Full variable domain (rest looked up from reference TRBV12-5 and TRBJ2-3): DARVTQTPRHKVTEMGQEVTMRCQPILGHNTVFWYRQTMMQGLELLAYFRNRAPLDDSGMPKDRFSAEMPDATLATLKIQPSEPRDSAVYFCASGLSGAGDTQYFGPGTRLTVL.

In its sample, this clonotype was seen a few times. V usage is TRBV5-1 and J usage is TRBJ2-2; D gene uncertain. Trimming cost V 0 bases and J 0 bases, with 9 bases left between them. Per germline, CDR1 SGHRS and CDR2 YFSETQ. The CDR3 consists of 16 residues. CDR3 coding DNA: TGCGCCAGCAGCTTGGGGCAGACCACGAACACCGGGGAGCTGTTTTTT. Amino acid sequence: CASSLGQTTNTGELFF.

This clonotype has a handful of counts. V gene TRBV12-3 or TRBV12-4 combines with J gene TRBJ2-5, with 10 positions matching TRBD1. The V segment lost 4 bases and the J segment 2 bases; nucleotides outside the gene matches: 4. The CDR3 sequence is 15 residues long. The CDR3 loop is CASSYGQGGQETQYF. In DNA, the CDR3 is TGTGCCAGCAGTTACGGACAGGGGGGACAAGAGACCCAGTACTTC.

This clonotype was detected only a few times. This CDR3 is CASSMVQDNEQFF. In DNA, the CDR3 is TGTGCCAGTAGTATGGTTCAGGACAATGAGCAGTTCTTC. The gene calls are TRBV19 and TRBJ2-1; D is ambiguous. There are 13 residues in the CDR3. V gave up 3 bases and J gave up 5 bases, with 8 bases separating them. Per the germline V gene, CDR1 is LNHDA and CDR2 is SQIVND (reference sequence).

This clonotype was picked up a small number of times. The rearrangement joins TRBV12-3 or TRBV12-4 to TRBJ1-5; perhaps TRBD1 as D (5 bases). CDR3 length: 13 residues. Trimming cost V 3 bases and J 9 bases, with 12 bases left between them. The DNA for the CDR3 is TGTGCCAGCAGTTTGGGGCAGATGGGGCCCCAGCATTTT. This translates into CASSLGQMGPQHF.

The sample holds many counts of this clonotype. The rearrangement links TRBV20-1 to TRBJ2-7; D is perhaps TRBD2 (6 bases). The CDR3 is made up of 14 amino acids. Germline values: CDR1 DFQATT, CDR2 SNEGSKA (reference sequence). The germline V and J ends were trimmed by 0 bases and 5 bases, with 14 bases remaining between them. The CDR3 sequence is CSARDPAGRDEQYF. In DNA, the CDR3 is TGCAGTGCTAGAGATCCTGCGGGAAGGGACGAGCAGTACTTC.

This clonotype was counted many times. At one end the junction does not follow the germline gene, possibly because of a read error. The rearrangement links TRBV29-1 to TRBJ2-7, with D tentatively TRBD2 (5 bases). This CDR3 region has 8 residues. Germline V gene lookup returns CDR1 SQVTM and CDR2 ANQGSEA. This CDR3 reads CSVDDWEF. The CDR3 coding sequence is TGCAGCGTTGATGACTGGGAGTTC.

This clonotype was detected many times. The chain employs TRBV27 and TRBJ2-1; tentative D call: TRBD2 (5 bases). Trimming took 7 bases from V and 8 from J, leaving 21 bases between them. Germline assignment: CDR1 MNHEY and CDR2 SMNVEV (reference sequence). There are 15 residues in the CDR3. The CDR3 is CASNPSYPQRDEQFF. The CDR3 coding sequence is TGTGCCAGCAATCCTAGCTACCCCCAGAGGGATGAGCAGTTCTTC.

V and J are TRBV2 and TRBJ2-2, with TRBD1 identical over 7 bases. Germline lookup yields CDR1 SNHLY and CDR2 FYNNEI. After removal of 9 bases from V and 5 bases from J, the junction contained 12 bases not matched to a gene. The CDR3 covers 15 residues. CDR3 sequence reads: CASDKQGRDTGELFF. CDR3 in DNA: TGTGCCAGTGATAAACAGGGGCGCGATACCGGGGAGCTGTTTTTT.

The J gene is TRBJ2-3, the V gene TRBV9, with TRBD1 matching 11 bases. This CDR3 is 16 amino acids long. V lost 2 bases, J lost 5 bases, and 7 bases stayed unmatched. Germline loops: CDR1 SGDLS, CDR2 YYNGEE. This chain's CDR3 is CASSVRTGGIGDTQYF. CDR3 nucleotide sequence: TGTGCCAGCAGCGTTCGGACAGGGGGCATTGGAGATACGCAGTATTTT.

This clonotype occurred a few times. The chain uses TRBV3-1 and TRBJ1-5, with D perhaps TRBD1 (5 bases). V lost 1 base and J 6 bases, leaving 13 bases between the germline ends. Germline CDR1 is LGHDT and CDR2 is YNNKEL (reference sequence). This CDR3 spans 15 amino acids. The CDR3 nucleotides read TGTGCCAGCAGCCAAGGGGTCGCGGGGGTTCAGCCCCAGCATTTT. This sequence encodes CASSQGVAGVQPQHF.

This clonotype was seen a few times. The rearrangement joins TRBV5-6 to TRBJ1-2; D uncertain. The CDR3 totals 14 residues. Trimming shortened V by 4 bases and J by 4 bases, and 14 bases separated the two germline ends. Germline V gene sequence: CDR1 SGHDT, CDR2 YYEEEE. CDR3 loop: CASSRAGSPYGYTF. The DNA of the CDR3 is TGTGCCAGCAGCCGGGCCGGGAGCCCCTATGGCTACACCTTC.

The rearrangement joins TRBV5-1 to TRBJ2-5, with D possibly TRBD2 on 6 matching bases. The V and J ends lost 4 bases and 5 bases respectively, with 9 bases between them. The CDR3 extends over 12 amino acids. Germline CDR1 and CDR2: SGHRS and YFSETQ. The CDR3 bases are TGCGCCAGCAGCGGGGGGTTGGAGACCCAGTACTTC. Translated: CASSGGLETQYF.

The chain recombines TRBV6-4 with TRBJ2-2, with D possibly matching TRBD1 (7 bases). The V and J ends lost 5 bases and 1 base respectively, with 11 bases between them. This CDR3 contains 15 residues. Germline V gene sequence: CDR1 MRHNA, CDR2 SNTAGT. CDR3: CASSRQGLNTGELFF. The CDR3 region has the DNA TGTGCCAGCAGTCGACAGGGACTGAACACCGGGGAGCTGTTTTTT.

This clonotype occurred many times. V and J are TRBV7-2 and TRBJ1-1; no reliable D call. This CDR3 is 12 amino acids long. The germline V and J ends were trimmed by 2 bases and 8 bases, with 9 bases remaining between them. Germline V gene sequence: CDR1 SGHTA, CDR2 FQGNSA. This chain's CDR3 is CASSLIRREAFF. The DNA of the CDR3 is TGTGCCAGCAGCTTAATTCGACGCGAAGCTTTCTTT.

This sequence joins TRBV18 and TRBJ1-2; 8 bases match TRBD1. Germline assignment: CDR1 KGHSH and CDR2 LQKENI. CDR3 length: 15 residues. J was trimmed by 6 bases and V by 2 bases; bases with no gene match: 8. The CDR3 is CASSPGLDRVNGYTF. CDR3 sequence (DNA): TGTGCCAGCTCACCAGGCCTGGACAGGGTGAATGGCTACACCTTC.

The chain combines TRBV2 with TRBJ1-4; D is unresolved. V was pared by 3 bases and J by 5 bases, with 13 bases between. The CDR3 spans 15 residues. Germline CDR1 SNHLY, CDR2 FYNNEI. CDR3 sequence: CASSDQAYSNEKLFF. CDR3 sequence (DNA): TGTGCCAGCAGTGACCAGGCCTACTCGAATGAAAAACTGTTTTTT.

This clonotype was seen a handful of times. This rearrangement joins TRBV20-1 to TRBJ2-2; no reliable D call. From germline, CDR1 is DFQATT and CDR2 SNEGSKA (reference sequence). The CDR3 is 15 residues long. Trimming cost V 0 bases and J 4 bases, with 12 bases left between them. Here the CDR3 DNA reads TGCAGTGCTAGAGATAGTTGGCGAAGCACCGGGGAGCTGTTTTTT. The encoded protein is CSARDSWRSTGELFF.

The genes are TRBV7-2 and TRBJ2-7; TRBD1 agrees at 10 bases. The ends lost 1 base at V and 6 bases at J; junction bases unmatched: 3. Germline V gene sequence: CDR1 SGHTA, CDR2 FQGNSA. The CDR3 has 14 residues. The CDR3 DNA follows: TGTGCCAGCAGCTTAGGGGGGACAGGGGCCGAGCAGTACTTC. Its protein is CASSLGGTGAEQYF.

This clonotype occurred a few times. The V and J genes are TRBV9 and TRBJ2-7; maybe TRBD1 (6 bases). This CDR3 comprises 13 residues. Per the germline V gene, CDR1 is SGDLS and CDR2 is YYNGEE. V lost 4 bases and J 4 bases, leaving 12 bases between the germline ends. CDR3 in amino acids: CASSPQGLYEQYF. In nucleotides, the CDR3 is TGTGCCAGCAGCCCACAGGGTTTGTACGAGCAGTACTTC.

This clonotype was seen a handful of times. This sequence joins TRBV4-3 and TRBJ2-3, with 7 bases identical to TRBD1. Germline V lookup: CDR1 LGHNA, CDR2 YSLEER. The V and J ends lost 2 bases and 4 bases, in that order; junction bases with no gene match: 0. The CDR3 runs to 13 residues. DNA of the CDR3: TGCGCCAGCAGCCAAACAGGGGCAGATACGCAGTATTTT. Translation gives CASSQTGADTQYF.

The rearrangement joins TRBV7-8 to TRBJ2-7; weak D call: TRBD2 (6 bases). The CDR3 has 12 amino acids. V was clipped by 5 bases and J by 4 bases, with 9 bases between them. From germline, CDR1 is SGHVS and CDR2 FQNEAQ. The CDR3 DNA reads TGTGCCAGCAGCACCGGGACTTACGAGCAGTACTTC. Amino acids: CASSTGTYEQYF. Full variable domain (outside the CDR3, taken from reference TRBV7-8 and TRBJ2-7): GAGVSQSPRYKVAKRGQDVALRCDPISGHVSLFWYQQALGQGPEFLTYFQNEAQLDKSGLPSDRFFAERPEGSVSTLKIQRTQQEDSAVYLCASSTGTYEQYFGPGTRLTVT.